This T cell receptor beta chain comes out of a study of T cells in Graves' hyperthyroidism and ophthalmopathy. Study summary: Peripheral blood was taken when the disease was first diagnosed, before any treatment began.

This CDR3 has 14 residues. The V and J ends lost 5 bases and 4 bases respectively, with 12 bases between them. The germline gives CDR1 MDHEN, CDR2 SYDVKM. The TCR beta CDR3 regions underwent amplification using RNA transcripts as the source. With the HTBI primer set, the TCR CDR3 went through a first round of RT-PCR. TCRdb independently ran MiXCR on the multiplex PCR reads; one entry per CDR3 protein. The sample holds approximately 600,000 distinct CDR3 sequences, 20% to 25% seen once. Patients with uncontrolled infections, other autoimmune diseases, pregnancy or lactation were excluded. Sequenced sample: blood. This TCR came from a man aged 25-40 years with Graves' ophthalmopathy. This rearrangement joins TRBV28 to TRBJ1-5, with a weak D call TRBD1 (6 bases). The CDR3, as DNA: TGTGCCAGCAGTCGGGACACCTCGAATCAGCCCCAGCATTTT. Amino acids: CASSRDTSNQPQHF.